This T cell receptor (beta chain) is from a study of cytomegalovirus exposure and HLA in healthy donors. Researchers ran the PCR with 60 Vbeta and 13 Jbeta primers. Clones were read by immunoSEQ multiplex PCR, and TCRdb kept only the in-frame ones, dropping some. This repertoire shows under 150,000 clones, more than 60% found once; its top ten account for 3.4%. Germline CDR1 reads MNHNY; CDR2 reads SVGAGI (reference sequence). V shed 2 bases, J shed 6 bases, and the junction held 7 bases outside the gene matches. The CDR3 spans 15 residues. On this clone itself: What it binds is unknown.

The study, taken as a whole, reports: Per a later analysis, 18,000 or so TCR beta sequences showed association with HLA alleles at 0.05 false discovery rate. The productive fraction for most TCR beta V segments was about 90% or about 30% in an earlier analysis. The listing of approximately 160 TCR beta chains classed them as cytomegalovirus-associated.

The sequence came from a man aged 25 to 40 in good health and CMV-seronegative. Sequencing used PBMCs. The V and J genes are TRBV6-6 and TRBJ2-5; the match to TRBD1 covers 9 bases. CDR3 region: CASSYRTGATKTQYF. CDR3 bases: TGTGCCAGCAGTTACCGGACAGGGGCCACAAAGACCCAGTACTTC.